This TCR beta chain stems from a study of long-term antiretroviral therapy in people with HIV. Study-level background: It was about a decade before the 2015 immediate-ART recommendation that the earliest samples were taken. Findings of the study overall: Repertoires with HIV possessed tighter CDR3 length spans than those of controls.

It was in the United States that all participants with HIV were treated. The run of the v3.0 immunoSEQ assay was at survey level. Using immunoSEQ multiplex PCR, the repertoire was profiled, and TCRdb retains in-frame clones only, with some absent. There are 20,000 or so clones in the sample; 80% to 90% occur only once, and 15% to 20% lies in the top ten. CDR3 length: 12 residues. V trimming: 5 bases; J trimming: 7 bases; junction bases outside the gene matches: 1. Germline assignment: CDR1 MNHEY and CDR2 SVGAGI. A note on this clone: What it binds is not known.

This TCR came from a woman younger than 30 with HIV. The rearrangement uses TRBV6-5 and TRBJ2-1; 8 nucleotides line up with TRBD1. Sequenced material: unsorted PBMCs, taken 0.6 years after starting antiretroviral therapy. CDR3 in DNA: TGTGCCAGCAGTCGACAGGGGAATGAGCAGTTCTTC. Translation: CASSRQGNEQFF.